These T cell receptor beta chains were read from a single sample in a study of T-cell reconstitution after alpha-beta-depleted transplantation in children. TCRdb re-called the PCR reads with MiXCR, one entry per CDR3 protein. Of some 550,000 distinct CDR3 sequences in the sample, under 25% were seen once. This specimen consisted of PBMCs, mostly from graft donor cells, obtained 360 days after TCRalphabeta/CD19-depleted stem cell transplant. The receptor set was obtained from a boy younger than two who had a stem cell transplant for acute myeloid leukemia, so the T cells may come from the graft donor. The CDR3 runs from the conserved cysteine through the conserved F or W. Each record gives: V gene, D gene, clone size, J gene, CDR3 DNA, CDR3 protein. D genes are given only for firm matches. The size field is filled for only some rows; it gives once, few, many or a size class.

V gene: TRBV20-1
D gene: NA
clone size: NA
J gene: TRBJ1-1
CDR3 DNA: TGCAGTGCTAGAGAAGTAAGGACTGAAGCTTTCTTT
CDR3 protein: CSAREVRTEAFF

V gene: TRBV20-1
D gene: NA
clone size: few
J gene: TRBJ2-1
CDR3 DNA: TGCAGTGCTAGAGAGGGGACTCCCGGTGAGCAGTTCTTC
CDR3 protein: CSAREGTPGEQFF

V gene: TRBV7-2
D gene: NA
clone size: few
J gene: TRBJ1-1
CDR3 DNA: TGTGCCAGCAGCTCCATAGGGGCCGGTATTCGTGGGGTTGAAGCCTTCTTT
CDR3 protein: CASSSIGAGIRGVEAFF

V gene: TRBV12-3/TRBV12-4
D gene: NA
clone size: NA
J gene: TRBJ2-5
CDR3 DNA: TGTGCCAGCAGTTTACACCTTAGCTCGGAGACCCAGTACTTC
CDR3 protein: CASSLHLSSETQYF

V gene: TRBV5-1
D gene: NA
clone size: few
J gene: TRBJ1-4
CDR3 DNA: TGCGCCAGCAGCCCACTCCCAGAAGAGGAAAAACTGTTTTTT
CDR3 protein: CASSPLPEEEKLFF

V gene: TRBV28
D gene: NA
clone size: many
J gene: TRBJ2-2
CDR3 DNA: TGTGCCAGCAGTTTTCCGGGGGCCTCCGCGAACACCGGGGAGCTGTTTTTT
CDR3 protein: CASSFPGASANTGELFF

V gene: TRBV4-3
D gene: TRBD1
clone size: NA
J gene: TRBJ2-6
CDR3 DNA: TGCGCCAGCAGCCAAGGTACAGGGGCTGGGGCCAACGTCCTGACTTTC
CDR3 protein: CASSQGTGAGANVLTF

V gene: TRBV18
D gene: NA
clone size: few
J gene: TRBJ2-1
CDR3 DNA: TGTGCCAGCTCACCGAGTGGCCTAACCTACAATGAGCAGTTCTTC
CDR3 protein: CASSPSGLTYNEQFF

V gene: TRBV12-3/TRBV12-4
D gene: TRBD1
clone size: few
J gene: TRBJ1-1
CDR3 DNA: TGTGCCAGCAGTTTCGCCTCACAGGGGAGGAGGGCTGAAGCTTTCTTT
CDR3 protein: CASSFASQGRRAEAFF

V gene: TRBV29-1
D gene: NA
clone size: NA
J gene: TRBJ1-2
CDR3 DNA: TGCAGCGCCTCCGGTAATCCAGACTATGGCTACACCTTC
CDR3 protein: CSASGNPDYGYTF

V gene: TRBV5-1
D gene: TRBD1
clone size: NA
J gene: TRBJ2-2
CDR3 DNA: TGCGCCAGCAGCTTACGACAGGGTCCCGGGGAGCTGTTTTTT
CDR3 protein: CASSLRQGPGELFF

V gene: TRBV29-1
D gene: NA
clone size: many
J gene: TRBJ2-6
CDR3 DNA: TGCAGCGCTCAAACTGGGGCCAACGTCCTGACTTTC
CDR3 protein: CSAQTGANVLTF

V gene: TRBV2
D gene: NA
clone size: NA
J gene: TRBJ2-3
CDR3 DNA: TGTGCCAGCAGTGCGGGACTCCTCTCACCGGCAGATACGCAGTATTTT
CDR3 protein: CASSAGLLSPADTQYF

V gene: TRBV12-3/TRBV12-4
D gene: NA
clone size: many
J gene: TRBJ1-1
CDR3 DNA: TGTGCCAGCAGTTTAGCGGGAGGGTTCGGAGCTTTCTTT
CDR3 protein: CASSLAGGFGAFF

V gene: TRBV20-1
D gene: NA
clone size: NA
J gene: TRBJ1-2
CDR3 DNA: TGCAGTGCTAGTTGGTCCGGCAGGGAGGACGGCTACACCTTC
CDR3 protein: CSASWSGREDGYTF

V gene: TRBV20-1
D gene: TRBD1
clone size: many
J gene: TRBJ2-2
CDR3 DNA: TGCAGTGCTAGAGAAGGGACAGGGGGCATATGGACCGGGGAGCTGTTTTTT
CDR3 protein: CSAREGTGGIWTGELFF

V gene: TRBV9
D gene: TRBD1
clone size: few
J gene: TRBJ2-2
CDR3 DNA: TGTGCCAGCAGCCATAATAAGGACAGGGGAGAGCACGGGGAGCTGTTTTTT
CDR3 protein: CASSHNKDRGEHGELFF

V gene: TRBV7-3
D gene: NA
clone size: few
J gene: TRBJ2-1
CDR3 DNA: TGTGCCAGCAGCTTAATCCCCGGTCCAGTGCGGACCTCCTACAATGAGCAGTTCTTC
CDR3 protein: CASSLIPGPVRTSYNEQFF

V gene: TRBV20-1
D gene: NA
clone size: NA
J gene: TRBJ2-3
CDR3 DNA: TGCAGTGCTAGCGGCAGGGCGGCTATGGGCTATAGCACAGATACGCAGTATTTT
CDR3 protein: CSASGRAAMGYSTDTQYF

V gene: TRBV4-2
D gene: NA
clone size: NA
J gene: TRBJ2-1
CDR3 DNA: TGTGCCAGCAGCCAAGAGTTAGGGATAAGTCCCCCTGAGGGTGAGCAGTTCTTC
CDR3 protein: CASSQELGISPPEGEQFF

V gene: TRBV12-3/TRBV12-4
D gene: NA
clone size: many
J gene: TRBJ1-1
CDR3 DNA: TGTGCCAGCAGTTTACCCAGGGAGAACACTGAAGCTTTCTTT
CDR3 protein: CASSLPRENTEAFF

V gene: TRBV27
D gene: TRBD2
clone size: NA
J gene: TRBJ2-7
CDR3 DNA: TGTGCCAGCTTACCCGTTGCGAGGGGAGGGGAGCAGTACTTC
CDR3 protein: CASLPVARGGEQYF

V gene: TRBV7-3
D gene: TRBD2
clone size: NA
J gene: TRBJ2-1
CDR3 DNA: TGTGCCAGCAGCACCGGGGACTATCTATACAATGAGCAGTTCTTC
CDR3 protein: CASSTGDYLYNEQFF

V gene: TRBV15
D gene: NA
clone size: few
J gene: TRBJ2-1
CDR3 DNA: TGTGCCACCAGCAGAGATATGAGTGGACCGTACAATGAGCAGTTCTTC
CDR3 protein: CATSRDMSGPYNEQFF

V gene: TRBV3-1
D gene: NA
clone size: many
J gene: TRBJ2-5
CDR3 DNA: TGTGCCAGCAGCGCCCGAGTTATCCCGGCGGAGACCCAGTACTTC
CDR3 protein: CASSARVIPAETQYF

V gene: TRBV12-3/TRBV12-4
D gene: TRBD1
clone size: many
J gene: TRBJ1-5
CDR3 DNA: TGTGCCAGCAGTTTAACAGGGGCAGTGCAGCCCCAGCATTTT
CDR3 protein: CASSLTGAVQPQHF

V gene: TRBV12-3/TRBV12-4
D gene: NA
clone size: NA
J gene: TRBJ2-2
CDR3 DNA: TGTGCCAGCAGCATTAGTTACCAGTCCGGCAACACCGGGGAGCTGTTTTTT
CDR3 protein: CASSISYQSGNTGELFF

V gene: TRBV11-2
D gene: TRBD2
clone size: NA
J gene: TRBJ2-6
CDR3 DNA: TGTGCCAGCAGCTTAGACTCCGCGGGGGGGTTCTCTGGGGCCAACGTCCTGACTTTC
CDR3 protein: CASSLDSAGGFSGANVLTF

V gene: TRBV4-3
D gene: NA
clone size: NA
J gene: TRBJ1-6
CDR3 DNA: TGCGCCAGCAGCTCGGACGGGCAGAATTCACCCCTCCACTTT
CDR3 protein: CASSSDGQNSPLHF

V gene: TRBV4-3
D gene: NA
clone size: NA
J gene: TRBJ1-1
CDR3 DNA: TGCGCCAGCAGCCCAGGGACCAACGTTTACACTGAAGCTTTCTTT
CDR3 protein: CASSPGTNVYTEAFF

V gene: TRBV20-1
D gene: TRBD2
clone size: NA
J gene: TRBJ2-5
CDR3 DNA: TGCAGTGCTAGAGATTTGTCTAGCGGGGGTCAAGAGACCCAGTACTTC
CDR3 protein: CSARDLSSGGQETQYF

V gene: TRBV7-3
D gene: NA
clone size: many
J gene: TRBJ2-3
CDR3 DNA: TGTGCCAGCAGCCCTCAGGGGGGCGATACGCAGTATTTT
CDR3 protein: CASSPQGGDTQYF

V gene: TRBV27
D gene: NA
clone size: many
J gene: TRBJ1-5
CDR3 DNA: TGTGCCAGCAGTTATAACAGAGATCAGCCCCAGCATTTT
CDR3 protein: CASSYNRDQPQHF

V gene: TRBV24-1
D gene: TRBD1
clone size: many
J gene: TRBJ2-1
CDR3 DNA: TGTGCCACCAGTGATTTGAGACAGGGGATCGATGAGCAGTTCTTC
CDR3 protein: CATSDLRQGIDEQFF

V gene: TRBV11-2
D gene: TRBD1
clone size: once
J gene: TRBJ2-6
CDR3 DNA: TGTGCCAGCAGCCGCGTTGACAGGGTGGGCCCTGGGGCCAACGTCCTGACTTTC
CDR3 protein: CASSRVDRVGPGANVLTF

V gene: TRBV20-1
D gene: NA
clone size: few
J gene: TRBJ2-1
CDR3 DNA: TGCAGTGCCCCTTCCTCCTACAATGAGCAGTTCTTC
CDR3 protein: CSAPSSYNEQFF

V gene: TRBV12-3/TRBV12-4
D gene: NA
clone size: few
J gene: TRBJ2-5
CDR3 DNA: TGTGCCAGCAGTTTAACCCGCGGGGAAGAGACCCAGTACTTC
CDR3 protein: CASSLTRGEETQYF

V gene: TRBV28
D gene: NA
clone size: few
J gene: TRBJ2-1
CDR3 DNA: TGTGCCAGCAGTCTTTCGATCCGGGATGGACCCGTAACGGAGCAGTTCTTC
CDR3 protein: CASSLSIRDGPVTEQFF